This T cell receptor beta chain is drawn from a study of glioma-infiltrating T cells. Study-level results: CDR3 overlap between tissue and blood was very small. Above-expected tissue-blood divergence occurred in all gliomas, most in low-grade ones.

In its sample, this clonotype was seen a few times. What it binds is not known. CDR3 length equals 12 residues. Germline values: CDR1 MNHEY, CDR2 SVGEGT. V lost 5 bases, J lost 3 bases, and 7 bases lay in between. The iRepertoire nested amplicon-rescue multiplex PCR amplified TCR alpha and beta CDR3s from RNA. TCRdb processed the multiplex PCR reads anew with MiXCR; each CDR3 protein has one entry. Of around 390,000 distinct CDR3 sequences in the sample, roughly two fifths were seen once. The receptor was derived from a human donor with low-grade glioma or glioblastoma, undergoing nonglioma brain surgery, or in good health (not recorded which). The chain has TRBV6-2 or TRBV6-3 and TRBJ2-5; D is uncertain. Sequenced input: glioma tissue, nonneoplastic brain tissue, or PBMCs (not recorded which). Here the CDR3 DNA reads TGTGCCAGCAGTCCGAGAAAAGAGACCCAGTACTTC. Residues: CASSPRKETQYF.